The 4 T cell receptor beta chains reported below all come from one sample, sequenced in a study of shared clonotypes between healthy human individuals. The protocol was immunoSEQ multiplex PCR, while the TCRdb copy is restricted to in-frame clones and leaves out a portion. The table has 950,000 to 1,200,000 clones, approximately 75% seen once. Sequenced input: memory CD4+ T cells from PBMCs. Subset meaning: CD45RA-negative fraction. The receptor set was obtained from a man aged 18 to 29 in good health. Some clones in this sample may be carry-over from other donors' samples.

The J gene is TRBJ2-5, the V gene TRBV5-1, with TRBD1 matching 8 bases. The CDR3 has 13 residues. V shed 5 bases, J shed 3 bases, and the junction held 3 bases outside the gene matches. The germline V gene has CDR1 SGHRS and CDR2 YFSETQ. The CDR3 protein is CASSSDREETQYF. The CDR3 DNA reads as TGCGCCAGCAGTTCGGACAGGGAAGAGACCCAGTACTTC. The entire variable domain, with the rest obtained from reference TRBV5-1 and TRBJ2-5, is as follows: KAGVTQTPRYLIKTRGQQVTLSCSPISGHRSVSWYQQTPGQGLQFLFEYFSETQRNKGNFPGRFSGRQFSNSRSEMNVSTLELGDSALYLCASSSDREETQYFGPGTRLLVL.

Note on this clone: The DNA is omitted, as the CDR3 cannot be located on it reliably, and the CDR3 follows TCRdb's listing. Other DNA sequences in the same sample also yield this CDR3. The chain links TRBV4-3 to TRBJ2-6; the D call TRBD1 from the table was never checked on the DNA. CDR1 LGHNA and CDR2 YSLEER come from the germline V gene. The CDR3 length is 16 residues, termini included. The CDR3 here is CASSQEVGSGANVLTF.

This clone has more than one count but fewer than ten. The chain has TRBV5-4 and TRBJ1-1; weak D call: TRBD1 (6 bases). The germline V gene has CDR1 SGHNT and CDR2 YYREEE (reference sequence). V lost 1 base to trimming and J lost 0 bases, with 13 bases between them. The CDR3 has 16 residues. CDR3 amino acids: CASSLQGQGMNTEAFF. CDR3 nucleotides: TGTGCCAGCAGCTTGCAGGGCCAGGGGATGAACACTGAAGCTTTCTTT.

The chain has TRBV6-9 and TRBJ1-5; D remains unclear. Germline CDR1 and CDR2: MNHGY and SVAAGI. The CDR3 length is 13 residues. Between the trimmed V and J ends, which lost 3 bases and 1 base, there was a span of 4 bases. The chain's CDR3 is CASSYGSNQPQHF. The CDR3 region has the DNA TGTGCCAGCAGTTACGGCAGCAATCAGCCCCAGCATTTT.